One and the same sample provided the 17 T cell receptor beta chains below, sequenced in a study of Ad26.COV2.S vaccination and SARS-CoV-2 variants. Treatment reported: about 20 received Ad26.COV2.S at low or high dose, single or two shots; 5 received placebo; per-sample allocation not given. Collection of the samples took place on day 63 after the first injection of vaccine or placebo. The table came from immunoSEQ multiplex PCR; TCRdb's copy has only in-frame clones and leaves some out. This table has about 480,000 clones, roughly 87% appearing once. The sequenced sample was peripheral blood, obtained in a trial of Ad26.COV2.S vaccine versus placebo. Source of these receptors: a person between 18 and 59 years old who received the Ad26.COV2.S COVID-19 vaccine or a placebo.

The CDR3 protein is CASSLLAGALEQFF. Here the CDR3 DNA reads TGCGCCAGCAGCTTGTTAGCGGGAGCTCTTGAGCAGTTCTTC. The chain uses TRBV5-1 and TRBJ2-1, with 9 bases aligning to TRBD2. Germline loops: CDR1 SGHRS, CDR2 YFSETQ. Trimming took 1 base from V and 9 from J; bases not matched to a gene: 5. The CDR3 sequence is 14 residues long. Together with reference TRBV5-1 and TRBJ2-1, the CDR3 gives the full variable domain: KAGVTQTPRYLIKTRGQQVTLSCSPISGHRSVSWYQQTPGQGLQFLFEYFSETQRNKGNFPGRFSGRQFSNSRSEMNVSTLELGDSALYLCASSLLAGALEQFFGPGTRLTVL.

CDR3 nucleotides: TGTGCCAGCAGTGTCCGGGGGGCCAACGTCCTGACTTTC. Protein sequence: CASSVRGANVLTF. The chain joins TRBV2 to TRBJ2-6, with D unclear. This CDR3 has 13 residues. Looked up from germline, CDR1 is SNHLY and CDR2 is FYNNEI. Trimming removed 4 bases from V and 4 bases from J, with 5 bases in between.

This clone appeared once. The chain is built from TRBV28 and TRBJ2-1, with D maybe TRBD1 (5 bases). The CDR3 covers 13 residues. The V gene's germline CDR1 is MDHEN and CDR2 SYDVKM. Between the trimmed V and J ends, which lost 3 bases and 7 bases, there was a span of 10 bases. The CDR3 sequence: CASSLYRGNEQFF. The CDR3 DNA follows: TGTGCCAGCAGTTTGTATAGGGGTAATGAGCAGTTCTTC.

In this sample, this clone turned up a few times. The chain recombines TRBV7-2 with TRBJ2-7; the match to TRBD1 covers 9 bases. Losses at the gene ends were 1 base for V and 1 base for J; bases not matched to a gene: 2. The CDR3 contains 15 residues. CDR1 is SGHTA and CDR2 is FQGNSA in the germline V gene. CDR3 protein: CASSLGDRASYEQYF. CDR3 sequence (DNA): TGTGCCAGCAGCTTAGGGGACAGGGCGTCCTACGAGCAGTACTTC. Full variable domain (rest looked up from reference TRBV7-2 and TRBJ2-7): GAGVSQSPSNKVTEKGKDVELRCDPISGHTALYWYRQSLGQGLEFLIYFQGNSAPDKSGLPSDRFSAERTGGSVSTLTIQRTQQEDSAVYLCASSLGDRASYEQYFGPGTRLTVT.

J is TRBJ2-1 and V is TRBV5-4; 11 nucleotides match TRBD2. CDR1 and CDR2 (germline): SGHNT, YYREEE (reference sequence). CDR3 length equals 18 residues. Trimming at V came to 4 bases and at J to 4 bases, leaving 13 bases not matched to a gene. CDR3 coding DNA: TGTGCCAGCAGCCACGGTGGCCTAGCGGGAGGAAGATACAATGAGCAGTTCTTC. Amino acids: CASSHGGLAGGRYNEQFF.

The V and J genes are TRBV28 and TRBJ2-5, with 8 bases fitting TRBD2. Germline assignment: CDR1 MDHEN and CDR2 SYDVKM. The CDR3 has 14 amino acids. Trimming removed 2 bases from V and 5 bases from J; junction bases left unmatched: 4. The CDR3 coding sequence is TGTGCCAGCAGTTTAGGCGGGAGGCTGGAGACCCAGTACTTC. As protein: CASSLGGRLETQYF.

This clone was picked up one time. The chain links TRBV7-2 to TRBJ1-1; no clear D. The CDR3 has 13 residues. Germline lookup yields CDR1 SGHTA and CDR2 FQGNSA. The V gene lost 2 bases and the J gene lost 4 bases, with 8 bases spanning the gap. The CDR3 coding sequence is TGTGCCAGCAGCTTATCCTGGGGCACTGAAGCTTTCTTT. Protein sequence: CASSLSWGTEAFF.

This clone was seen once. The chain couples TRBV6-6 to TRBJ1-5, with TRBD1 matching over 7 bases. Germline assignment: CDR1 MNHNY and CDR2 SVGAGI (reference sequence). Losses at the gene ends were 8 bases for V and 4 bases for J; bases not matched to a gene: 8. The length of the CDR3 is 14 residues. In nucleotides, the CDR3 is TGTGCCAGCCAGTTACCGGGACAGAATCAGCCCCAGCATTTT. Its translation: CASQLPGQNQPQHF.

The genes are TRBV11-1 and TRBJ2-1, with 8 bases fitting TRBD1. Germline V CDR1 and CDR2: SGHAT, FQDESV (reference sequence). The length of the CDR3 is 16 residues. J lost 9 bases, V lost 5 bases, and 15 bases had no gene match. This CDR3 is CASSLRQGLTRGEQFF. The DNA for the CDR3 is TGTGCCAGCAGCCTAAGACAGGGGTTAACTAGGGGTGAGCAGTTCTTC.

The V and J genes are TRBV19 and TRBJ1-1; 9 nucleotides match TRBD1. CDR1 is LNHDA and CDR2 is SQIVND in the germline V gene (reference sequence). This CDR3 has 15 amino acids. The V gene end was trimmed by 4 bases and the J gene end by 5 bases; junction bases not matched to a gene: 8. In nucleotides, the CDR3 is TGTGCCAGTAGTAAAGTACAGGGGGCGGGGACTGAAGCTTTCTTT. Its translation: CASSKVQGAGTEAFF.

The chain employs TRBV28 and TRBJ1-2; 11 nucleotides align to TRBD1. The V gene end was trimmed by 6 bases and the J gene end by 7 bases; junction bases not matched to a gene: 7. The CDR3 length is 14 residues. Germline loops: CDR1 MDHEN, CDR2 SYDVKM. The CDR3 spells CASRTGTGGSGYTF. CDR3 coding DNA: TGTGCCAGCAGGACCGGGACAGGGGGGAGTGGCTACACCTTC.

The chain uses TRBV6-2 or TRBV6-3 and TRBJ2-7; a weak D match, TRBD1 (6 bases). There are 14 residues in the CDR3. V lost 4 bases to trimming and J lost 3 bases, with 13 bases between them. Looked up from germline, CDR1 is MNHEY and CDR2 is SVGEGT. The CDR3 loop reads CASSSRTANYEQYF. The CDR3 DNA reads TGTGCCAGCAGTTCCAGGACAGCCAACTACGAGCAGTACTTC.

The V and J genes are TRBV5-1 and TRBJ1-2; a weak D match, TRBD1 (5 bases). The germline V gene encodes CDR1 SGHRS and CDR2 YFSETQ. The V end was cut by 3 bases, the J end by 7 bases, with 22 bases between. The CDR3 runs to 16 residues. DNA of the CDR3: TGCGCCAGCAGCTGGGAAGCGCGAGGAGCGGGGGGTGGCTACACCTTC. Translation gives CASSWEARGAGGGYTF.

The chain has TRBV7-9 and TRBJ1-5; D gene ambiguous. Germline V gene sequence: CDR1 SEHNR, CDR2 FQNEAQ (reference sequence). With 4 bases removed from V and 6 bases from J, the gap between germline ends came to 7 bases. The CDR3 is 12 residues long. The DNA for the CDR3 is TGTGCCAGCAGCTGGGAGATTCAGCCCCAGCATTTT. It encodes CASSWEIQPQHF.

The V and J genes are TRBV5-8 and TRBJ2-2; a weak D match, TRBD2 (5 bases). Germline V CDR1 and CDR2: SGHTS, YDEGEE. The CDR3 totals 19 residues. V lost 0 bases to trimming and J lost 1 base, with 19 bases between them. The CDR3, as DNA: TGTGCCAGCAGCTTGGTATTGGCGGGCTTTGCCCAGAACACCGGGGAGCTGTTTTTT. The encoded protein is CASSLVLAGFAQNTGELFF. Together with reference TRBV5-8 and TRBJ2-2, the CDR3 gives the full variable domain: EAGVTQSPTHLIKTRGQQATLRCSPISGHTSVYWYQQALGLGLQFLLWYDEGEERNRGNFPPRFSGRQFPNYSSELNVNALELEDSALYLCASSLVLAGFAQNTGELFFGEGSRLTVL.

In DNA, the CDR3 is TGTGCCAGCAGTTATGGGTATAGCAATCAGCCCCAGCATTTT. Translating gives CASSYGYSNQPQHF. The chain has TRBV6-2 or TRBV6-3 and TRBJ1-5; D ambiguous. Between the trimmed V and J ends, which lost 3 bases and 0 bases, there was a span of 6 bases. There are 14 residues in the CDR3. Germline-derived CDR1 and CDR2 are MNHEY and SVGEGT.

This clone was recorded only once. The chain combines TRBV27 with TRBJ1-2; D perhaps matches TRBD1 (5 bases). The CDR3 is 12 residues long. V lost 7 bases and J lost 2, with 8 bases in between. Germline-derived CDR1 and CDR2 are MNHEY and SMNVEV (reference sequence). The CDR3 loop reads CASMTENYGYTF. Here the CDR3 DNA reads TGTGCCAGCATGACAGAAAACTATGGCTACACCTTC.